This paragraph reports one TCR beta chain. Its antigen target is currently unknown. No quality values exist for individual bases; no much larger clone is one base distant. This record belongs to a study of blood T cell repertoires in COVID-19 (TCRdb year 2020). Regarding the complete study: The collaborator samples originated in the United States, Italy and Spain and spanned the acute and convalescent phases of COVID-19. The material from the prospective study consisted of cDNA or gDNA derived from T cells, B-cell-depleted T cells, or PBMCs. The dataset comprised deeply sampled blood TCRbeta repertoires from subjects exposed to, actively infected with, or recovered from COVID-19. The repertoires were released in a freely available public database meant as a resource for research on the immune response to SARS-CoV-2. The samples were drawn from two sources: the first 160 participants of the ongoing ImmuneRACE study, and about 1,300 subjects contributed by 6 global collaborators. Sample metadata almost always included a de-identified subject ID, COVID-19 status, age in years and sex. Where available, HLA class I and class II types were obtained from metadata supplied by the sample provider rather than from assay-based typing.

From its cysteine to its phenylalanine, the CDR3 spans 15 amino acids. This entry keeps only the CDR3 DNA: 45 bases, framed from base 1. V was cut back by 3 bases and J by 2 bases, leaving a gap of 14 bases between them. Via the germline V gene, CDR1 is SGHRS and CDR2 YFSETQ. One collaborating source in Seattle enrolled patients while the patients were actively infected and followed the patients over time throughout the course of disease. Whole blood was collected in K2EDTA tubes by collaborating institutions according to the institutions' own protocols. For TCRbeta analysis, collaborators shipped samples in one of three forms: frozen whole blood, isolated PBMCs, or DNA extracted from either of those sample types. TCRbeta CDR3 regions were amplified from genomic DNA using the immunoSEQ Assay, a bias-controlled multiplex PCR. In the original analysis: The number of nucleated cells in each sample was estimated by amplification of reference gene primers within the assay. To quantify the absolute abundance of each unique TCRbeta CDR3 rearrangement, sequence reads were collapsed and filtered. For each sample, productive Simpson clonality was calculated as the square root of Simpson's diversity index across productive rearrangements. The table was pulled from immuneACCESS by TCRdb, which kept in-frame rearrangements only. Such tables lose some clones; where checked, under half of the loss comes from unresolved V genes, and the rest has no known cause. V, J and clone size are taken as reported in that table, and D and trimming were inferred from the DNA itself. In all, the sample holds some 70,000 clones, and around 87% of those were seen once. Clones ranked in the top ten supply about 15% of the sample.

What the authors observed across the whole study: The amount of clinical and demographic metadata varied by source and participant and was provided uncurated.

The clonotype originates from a middle-aged man with COVID-19, enrolled during active disease. The chain is encoded by TRBV5-1 joined to TRBJ2-5; a tentative D call is TRBD1 (6 bases match). The sample taken for sequencing was peripheral blood. The CDR3 amino acid sequence is: CASSSVGQFQETQYF. In nucleotide form, the sequence is TGCGCCAGCAGCTCCGTAGGACAGTTTCAAGAGACCCAGTACTTC.